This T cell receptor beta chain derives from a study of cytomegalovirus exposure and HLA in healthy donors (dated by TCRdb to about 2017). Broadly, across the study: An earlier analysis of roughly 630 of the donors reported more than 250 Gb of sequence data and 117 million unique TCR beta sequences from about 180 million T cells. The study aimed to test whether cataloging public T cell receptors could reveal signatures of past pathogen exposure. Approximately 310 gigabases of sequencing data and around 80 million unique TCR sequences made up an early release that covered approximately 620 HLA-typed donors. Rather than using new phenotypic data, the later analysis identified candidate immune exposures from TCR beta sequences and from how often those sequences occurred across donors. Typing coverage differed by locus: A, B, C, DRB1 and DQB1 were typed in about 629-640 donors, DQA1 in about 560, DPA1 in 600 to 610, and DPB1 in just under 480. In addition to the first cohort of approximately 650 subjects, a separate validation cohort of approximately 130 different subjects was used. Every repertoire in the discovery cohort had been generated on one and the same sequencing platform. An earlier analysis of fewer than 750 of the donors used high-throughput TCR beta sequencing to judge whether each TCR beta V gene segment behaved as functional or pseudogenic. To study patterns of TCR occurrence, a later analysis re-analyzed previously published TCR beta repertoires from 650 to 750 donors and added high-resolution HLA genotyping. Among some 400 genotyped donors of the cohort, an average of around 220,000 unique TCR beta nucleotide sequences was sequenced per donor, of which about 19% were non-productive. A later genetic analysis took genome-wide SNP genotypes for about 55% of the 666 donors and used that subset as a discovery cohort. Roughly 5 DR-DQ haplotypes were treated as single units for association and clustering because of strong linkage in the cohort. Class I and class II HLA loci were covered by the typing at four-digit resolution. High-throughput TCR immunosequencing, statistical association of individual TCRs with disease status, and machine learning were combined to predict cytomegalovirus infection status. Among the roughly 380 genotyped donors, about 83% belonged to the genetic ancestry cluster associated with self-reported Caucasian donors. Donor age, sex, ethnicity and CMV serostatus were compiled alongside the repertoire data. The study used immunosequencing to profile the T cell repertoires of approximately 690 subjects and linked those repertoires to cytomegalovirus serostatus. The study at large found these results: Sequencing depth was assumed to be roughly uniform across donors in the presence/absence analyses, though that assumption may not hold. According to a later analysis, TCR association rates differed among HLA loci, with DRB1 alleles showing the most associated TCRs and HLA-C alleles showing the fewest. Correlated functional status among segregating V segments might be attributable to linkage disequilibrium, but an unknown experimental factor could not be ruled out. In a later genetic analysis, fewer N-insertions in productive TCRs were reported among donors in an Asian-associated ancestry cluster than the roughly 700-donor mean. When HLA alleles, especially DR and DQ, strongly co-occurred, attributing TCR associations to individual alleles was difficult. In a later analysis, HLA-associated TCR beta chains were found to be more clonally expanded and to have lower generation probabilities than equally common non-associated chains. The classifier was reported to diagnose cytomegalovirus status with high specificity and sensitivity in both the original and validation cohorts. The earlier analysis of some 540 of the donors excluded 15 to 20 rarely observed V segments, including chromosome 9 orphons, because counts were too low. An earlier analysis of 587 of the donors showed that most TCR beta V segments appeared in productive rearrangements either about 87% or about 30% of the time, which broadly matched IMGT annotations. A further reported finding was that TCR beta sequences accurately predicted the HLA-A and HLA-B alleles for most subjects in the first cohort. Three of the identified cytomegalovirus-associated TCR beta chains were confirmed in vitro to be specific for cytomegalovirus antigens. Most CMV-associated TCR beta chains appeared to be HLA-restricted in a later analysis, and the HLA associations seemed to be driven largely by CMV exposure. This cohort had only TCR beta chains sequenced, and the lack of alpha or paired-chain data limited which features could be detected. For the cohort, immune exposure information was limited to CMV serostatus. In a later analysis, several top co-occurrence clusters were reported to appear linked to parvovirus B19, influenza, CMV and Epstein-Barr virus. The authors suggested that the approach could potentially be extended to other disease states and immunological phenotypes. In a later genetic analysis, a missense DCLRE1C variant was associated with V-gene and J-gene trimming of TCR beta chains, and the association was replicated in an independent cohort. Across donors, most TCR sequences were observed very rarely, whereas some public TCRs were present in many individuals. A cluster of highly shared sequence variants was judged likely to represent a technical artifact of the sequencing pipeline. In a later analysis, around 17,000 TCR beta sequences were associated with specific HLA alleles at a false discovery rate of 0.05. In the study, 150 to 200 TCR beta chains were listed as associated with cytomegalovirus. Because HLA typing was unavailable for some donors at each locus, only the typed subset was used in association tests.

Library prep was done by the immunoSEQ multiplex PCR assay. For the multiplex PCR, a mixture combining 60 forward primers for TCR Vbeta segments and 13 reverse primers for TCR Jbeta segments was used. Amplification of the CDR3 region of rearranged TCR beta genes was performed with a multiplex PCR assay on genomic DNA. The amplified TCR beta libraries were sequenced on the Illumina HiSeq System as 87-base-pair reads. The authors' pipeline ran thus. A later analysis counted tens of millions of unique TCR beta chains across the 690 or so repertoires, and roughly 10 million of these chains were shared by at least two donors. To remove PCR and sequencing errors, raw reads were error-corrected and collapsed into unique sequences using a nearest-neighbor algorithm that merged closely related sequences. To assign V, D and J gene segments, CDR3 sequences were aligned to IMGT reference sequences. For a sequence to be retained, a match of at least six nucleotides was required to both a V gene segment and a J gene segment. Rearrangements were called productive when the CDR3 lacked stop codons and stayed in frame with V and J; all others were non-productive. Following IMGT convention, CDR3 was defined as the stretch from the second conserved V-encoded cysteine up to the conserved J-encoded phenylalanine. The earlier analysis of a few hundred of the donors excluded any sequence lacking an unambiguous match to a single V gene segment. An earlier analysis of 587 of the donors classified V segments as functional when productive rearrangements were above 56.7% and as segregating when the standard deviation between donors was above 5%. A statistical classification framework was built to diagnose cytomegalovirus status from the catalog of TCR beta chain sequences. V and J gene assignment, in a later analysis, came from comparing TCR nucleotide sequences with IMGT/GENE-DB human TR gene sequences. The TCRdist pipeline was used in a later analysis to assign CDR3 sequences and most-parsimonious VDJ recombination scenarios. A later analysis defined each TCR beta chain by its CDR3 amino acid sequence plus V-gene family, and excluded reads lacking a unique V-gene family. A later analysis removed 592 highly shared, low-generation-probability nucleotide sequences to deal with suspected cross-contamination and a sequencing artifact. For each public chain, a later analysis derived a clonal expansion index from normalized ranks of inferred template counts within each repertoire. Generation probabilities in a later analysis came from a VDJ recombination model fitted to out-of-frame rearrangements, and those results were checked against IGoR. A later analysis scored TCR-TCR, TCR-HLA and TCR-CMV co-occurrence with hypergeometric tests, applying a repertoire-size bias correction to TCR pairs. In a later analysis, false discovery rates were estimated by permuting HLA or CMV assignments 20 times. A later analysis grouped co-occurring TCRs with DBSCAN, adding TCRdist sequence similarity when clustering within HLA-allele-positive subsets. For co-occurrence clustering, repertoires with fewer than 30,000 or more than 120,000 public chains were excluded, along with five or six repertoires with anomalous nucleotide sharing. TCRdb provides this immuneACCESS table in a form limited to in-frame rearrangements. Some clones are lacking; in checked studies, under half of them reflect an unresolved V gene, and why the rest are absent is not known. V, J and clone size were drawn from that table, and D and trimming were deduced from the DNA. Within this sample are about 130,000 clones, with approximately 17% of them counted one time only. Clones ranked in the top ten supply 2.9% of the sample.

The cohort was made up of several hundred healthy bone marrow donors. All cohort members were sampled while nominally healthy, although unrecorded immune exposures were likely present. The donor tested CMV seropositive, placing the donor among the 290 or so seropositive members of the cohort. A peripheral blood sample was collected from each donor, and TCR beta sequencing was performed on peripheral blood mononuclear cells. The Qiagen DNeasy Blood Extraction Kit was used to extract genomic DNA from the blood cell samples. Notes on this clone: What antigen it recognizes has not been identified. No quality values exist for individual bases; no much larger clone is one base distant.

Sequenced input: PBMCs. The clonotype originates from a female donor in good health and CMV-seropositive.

The nucleotides are TGTGCCAGCAGCCTAGGTCGAGGGTCCCCCAACGAGCAGTACTTC. Its protein product is CASSLGRGSPNEQYF. The chain employs TRBV7-2 and TRBJ2-7; a tentative D match to TRBD2 spans 5 bases. The CDR3 numbers 15 residues from cysteine through phenylalanine. The entry retains the CDR3 DNA only, 45 bases that are in frame from base 1. Trimming costs V 5 bases and J 5 bases, and their ends lie 19 bases apart. The germline V gene specifies SGHTA as CDR1 and FQGNSA as CDR2.